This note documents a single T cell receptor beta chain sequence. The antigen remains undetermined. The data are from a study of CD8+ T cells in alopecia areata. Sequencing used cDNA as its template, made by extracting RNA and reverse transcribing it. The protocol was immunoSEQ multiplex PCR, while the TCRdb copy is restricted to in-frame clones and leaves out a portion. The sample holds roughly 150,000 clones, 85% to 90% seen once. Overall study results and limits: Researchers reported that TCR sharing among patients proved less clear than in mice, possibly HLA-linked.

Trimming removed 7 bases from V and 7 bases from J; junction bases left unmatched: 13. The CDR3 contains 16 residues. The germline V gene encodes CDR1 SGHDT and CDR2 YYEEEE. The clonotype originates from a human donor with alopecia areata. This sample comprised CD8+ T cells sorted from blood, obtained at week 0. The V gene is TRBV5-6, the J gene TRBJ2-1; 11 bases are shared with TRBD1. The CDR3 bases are TGTGCCAGCGTCCCCCGGGACAGGGGGTATCAGAATGAGCAGTTCTTC. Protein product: CASVPRDRGYQNEQFF.